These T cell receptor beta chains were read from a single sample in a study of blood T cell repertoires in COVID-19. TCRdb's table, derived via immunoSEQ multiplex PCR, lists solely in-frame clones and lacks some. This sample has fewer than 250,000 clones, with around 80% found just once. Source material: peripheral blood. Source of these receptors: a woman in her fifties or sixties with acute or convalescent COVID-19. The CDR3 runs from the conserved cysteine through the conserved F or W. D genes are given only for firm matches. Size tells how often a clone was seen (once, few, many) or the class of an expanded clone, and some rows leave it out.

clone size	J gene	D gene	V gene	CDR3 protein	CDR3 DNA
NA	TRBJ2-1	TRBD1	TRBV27	CASSPRTGAYNEQFF	TGTGCCAGCAGTCCAAGGACAGGGGCCTACAATGAGCAGTTCTTC
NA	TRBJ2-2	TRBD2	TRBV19	CASSTTSGRYTGELFF	TGTGCCAGTAGTACAACTAGCGGGAGATACACCGGGGAGCTGTTTTTT
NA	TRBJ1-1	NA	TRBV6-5	CASLDGSREAFF	TGTGCCAGTCTCGACGGTAGCCGGGAAGCTTTCTTT
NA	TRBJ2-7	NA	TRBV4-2	CASSQYHTSSREQYF	TGTGCCAGCAGCCAATACCATACTTCTAGTCGTGAGCAGTACTTC
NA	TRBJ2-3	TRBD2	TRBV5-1	CASCLAGGGADTQYF	TGCGCCAGCTGCCTGGCGGGAGGAGGGGCAGATACGCAGTATTTT
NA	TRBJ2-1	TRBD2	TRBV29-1	CSVFEGGPQFF	TGCAGCGTTTTCGAGGGAGGGCCACAGTTCTTC
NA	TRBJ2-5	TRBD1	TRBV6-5	CASRSTGVETQYF	TGTGCCAGCAGGTCCACAGGGGTAGAGACCCAGTACTTC
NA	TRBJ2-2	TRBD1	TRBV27	CASRRTGQVGDTGELFF	TGTGCCAGCAGGAGGACCGGACAGGTCGGTGATACCGGGGAGCTGTTTTTT
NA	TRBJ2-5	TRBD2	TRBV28	CASSPGTSAETQYF	TGTGCCAGCAGTCCAGGGACTAGCGCAGAGACCCAGTACTTC
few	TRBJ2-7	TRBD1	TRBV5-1	CASSSGQGTYEQYF	TGCGCCAGCAGCTCCGGACAGGGCACCTACGAGCAGTACTTC
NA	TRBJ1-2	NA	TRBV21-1	CASSKADRGRDYGYTF	TGTGCCAGCAGCAAAGCGGACAGGGGGCGCGACTATGGCTACACCTTC
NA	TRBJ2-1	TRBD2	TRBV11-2	CASSNRDYHNEQFF	TGTGCCAGCAGCAACCGGGACTATCACAATGAGCAGTTCTTC
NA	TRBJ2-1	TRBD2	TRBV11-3	CATTSGWSSYNEQFF	TGTGCCACCACTAGCGGCTGGAGCTCCTACAATGAGCAGTTCTTC
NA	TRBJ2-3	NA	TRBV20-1	CSAYTDTQYF	TGCAGTGCTTATACAGATACGCAGTATTTT
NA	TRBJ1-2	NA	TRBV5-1	CASSLAGTEGGYTF	TGCGCCAGCAGCTTGGCCGGGACGGAGGGTGGCTACACCTTC
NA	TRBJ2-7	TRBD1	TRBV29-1	CSVEDRGLYEQYF	TGCAGCGTTGAGGACAGGGGTCTGTACGAGCAGTACTTC
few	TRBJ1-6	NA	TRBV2	CASSGGKGDSPLHF	TGTGCCAGCAGTGGAGGGAAGGGGGATTCACCCCTCCACTTT
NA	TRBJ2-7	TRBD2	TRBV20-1	CSASHPSGAYEQYF	TGCAGTGCTAGTCATCCCAGCGGGGCCTACGAGCAGTACTTC
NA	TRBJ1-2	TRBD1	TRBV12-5	CASGSSTGSQNYTF	TGTGCTAGTGGTTCGTCGACAGGGTCCCAAAACTACACCTTC
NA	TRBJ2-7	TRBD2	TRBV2	CASLGLAGGEQYF	TGTGCCAGCCTAGGACTAGCGGGAGGCGAGCAGTACTTC